This TCR beta chain appears in the sequencing data of a study of CD8 T cells in ankylosing spondylitis. A quantitative 5'-RACE method, one with molecular barcodes, was used to make TCR beta libraries. Via MiXCR, TCRdb re-called the 5' RACE reads, giving one row per CDR3 protein. This repertoire shows a few hundred thousand distinct CDR3 sequences, roughly 20% found once; its top ten account for about 4%. The CDR3 loop spans 13 amino acids. Germline V gene sequence: CDR1 MNHEY, CDR2 SMNVEV (reference sequence). The V and J ends lost 6 bases and 7 bases respectively, with 13 bases between them. In this sample, this clonotype turned up many times. What it binds is not known. The study's findings and limits: Within matched ankylosing spondylitis synovial fluid, disease-linked clones were reportedly significantly enriched.

The gene calls are TRBV27 and TRBJ2-1, with D uncertain. The material sequenced was blood, either unsorted or a sorted T cell fraction (not recorded which). This sequence originates from a female donor with ankylosing spondylitis or in good health (not recorded which). In DNA form, the CDR3 reads TGTGCCAGCAGAGCCGTCCTTTGGAATGAGCAGTTCTTC. It specifies CASRAVLWNEQFF.